Listed below are T cell receptor beta chains from one sample, sequenced in a study of cytomegalovirus exposure and HLA in healthy donors. Measured with immunoSEQ multiplex PCR; TCRdb has only the in-frame clones, and not every one. The data contain about 80,000 clones, around 62% of them singletons. Sequencing was carried out using PBMCs. The receptors were gathered from a male donor in good health and CMV-seropositive. The CDR3 runs from the conserved cysteine through the conserved F or W. D genes are given only for firm matches. The listing skips clone size in some rows; elsewhere it reads once, few, many or a size class.

clone size	V gene	D gene	J gene	CDR3 DNA	CDR3 protein
.	TRBV7-2	TRBD1	TRBJ1-1	TGTGCCAGCAGCTTCAAGGGACAGTCTGAAGCTTTCTTT	CASSFKGQSEAFF
.	TRBV2	TRBD2	TRBJ2-7	TGTGCCAGCAGGGGACTAGCGGGGGAGCAGTACTTC	CASRGLAGEQYF
.	TRBV30	TRBD1	TRBJ1-3	TGTGCCTCTCCGGGGACAGGGGAATTAGCTGGAAACACCATATATTTT	CASPGTGELAGNTIYF
few	TRBV11-1	.	TRBJ1-5	TGTGCCAGCAGCTCGGACAGTTCTAATCAGCCCCAGCATTTT	CASSSDSSNQPQHF
.	TRBV5-1	TRBD1	TRBJ2-1	TGCGCCAGCAGCTTGGGGGGGACAGACGGTGAGCAGTTCTTC	CASSLGGTDGEQFF
.	TRBV15	.	TRBJ2-2	TGTGCCACCAGCAGAACTGAGGAGAGCGGGGAGCTGTTTTTT	CATSRTEESGELFF
.	TRBV5-6	.	TRBJ2-1	TGTGCCAGCAGCTTCCGGCAGAGGGCACCCTCCCACCTCAATGAGCAGTTCTTC	CASSFRQRAPSHLNEQFF
.	TRBV27	.	TRBJ2-7	TGTGCCAGCAGTTTAGCGGAAAGCTCCTACGAGCAGTACTTC	CASSLAESSYEQYF
few	TRBV7-2	.	TRBJ2-7	TGTGCCAGCAGCTCCCCTCGGAGGTCCCTGAGCTCCTACGAGCAGTACTTC	CASSSPRRSLSSYEQYF
.	TRBV5-1	TRBD1	TRBJ1-1	TGCGCCAGCAGTGGGGATTGGGTTTATTCACAGGGGAGAAACACTGAAGCTTTCTTT	CASSGDWVYSQGRNTEAFF
.	TRBV6-5	.	TRBJ2-5	TGTGCCAGCAGACATCTACGGGACCAAGAGACCCAGTACTTC	CASRHLRDQETQYF
.	TRBV5-1	TRBD2	TRBJ2-7	TGCGCCAGCAGCTTGGAAAGGGGACTAGCGGGAGCCGAGCAGTACTTC	CASSLERGLAGAEQYF
.	TRBV14	.	TRBJ2-3	TGTGCCAGCAGCCACGGCGGTACGCAGTATTTT	CASSHGGTQYF
.	TRBV2	.	TRBJ1-2	TGTGCCAGCAGTGAACCGGCGGGGGAGGGGTACTATGGCTACACCTTC	CASSEPAGEGYYGYTF
.	TRBV19	TRBD1	TRBJ2-7	TGTGCCAGTAGTATTAAGGGACAGGGGGCCGTCGAGCAGTACTTC	CASSIKGQGAVEQYF
.	TRBV5-5	.	TRBJ1-5	TGTGCCAGCAGCTACCTTCAGAATCAGCCCCAGCATTTT	CASSYLQNQPQHF
once	TRBV6-6	TRBD1	TRBJ1-1	TGTGCCATTTCGACAGGGGCCCTTGGGGAAGCTTTCTTT	CAISTGALGEAFF
.	TRBV30	.	TRBJ2-1	TGTGCCTGGAGTTCAGGGGTCTCTACCTACAATGAGCAGTTCTTC	CAWSSGVSTYNEQFF
once	TRBV7-7	.	TRBJ1-2	TGTGCCAGCAGCTTCCCCAGGGCGGGGGAGAGTGGCTACACCTTC	CASSFPRAGESGYTF
.	TRBV7-2	.	TRBJ2-7	TGTGCCAGCAGCCTTTTACAGGGAAGGTTGTACTTC	CASSLLQGRLYF
.	TRBV19	.	TRBJ1-2	TGTGCCAGTAGTACCTATCCAGGGGTAGTTTATGGCTACACCTTC	CASSTYPGVVYGYTF
.	TRBV28	.	TRBJ2-2	TGTGCCAGCAGTCCCCCCCAGGGGGGCACCGGGGAGCTGTTTTTT	CASSPPQGGTGELFF
few	TRBV19	.	TRBJ2-7	TGTGCCAGTAGTTTCTCCTTCTGGGGCCATACCTACGAGCAGTACTTC	CASSFSFWGHTYEQYF
few	TRBV29-1	TRBD2	TRBJ2-1	TGCAGCGTTGTCCCGACTAGCTCTAACGCGTTCTTC	CSVVPTSSNAFF
few	TRBV5-6	TRBD1	TRBJ2-6	TGTGCCAGCAGCTTGGGTCAGGGGGCGGCTGGGGCCAACGTCCTGACTTTC	CASSLGQGAAGANVLTF
.	TRBV28	TRBD1	TRBJ1-2	TGTGCCAGCAGTTTTCTCAGGACAGGGGGCGATGGCTACACCTTC	CASSFLRTGGDGYTF
.	TRBV7-9	.	TRBJ2-1	TGTGCCAGCAGCTCCTTCAGGTCCTACAATGAGCAGTTCTTC	CASSSFRSYNEQFF
.	TRBV5-6	TRBD2	TRBJ2-7	TGTGCCAGCAGCTCGGGACTAGACTCCTACGAGCAGTACTTC	CASSSGLDSYEQYF
.	TRBV7-9	.	TRBJ1-1	TGTGCCAGCAGCTTCCGACAGGCGTTCACTGAAGCTTTCTTT	CASSFRQAFTEAFF
.	TRBV14	.	TRBJ2-2	TGTGCCAGCAGCCAAGCGCAGGTCACCGGGGAGCTGTTTTTT	CASSQAQVTGELFF
few	TRBV6-6	TRBD2	TRBJ2-7	TGTGCCAGCACCAGCGGGGGGCAGCAGTACTTC	CASTSGGQQYF
few	TRBV4-1	TRBD2	TRBJ2-5	TGCGCCAGCAGTTTCACTAGCGGTCAAGAGACCCAGTACTTC	CASSFTSGQETQYF
once	TRBV7-2	TRBD1	TRBJ1-3	TGTGCCAGCAGCCCGTCAGGGGGCGGAAACACCATATATTTT	CASSPSGGGNTIYF
.	TRBV30	TRBD1	TRBJ1-2	TGTGCCTGGAGGGGATCAGGGGGAGGCTATGGCTACACCTTC	CAWRGSGGGYGYTF
.	TRBV30	TRBD1	TRBJ1-6	TGTGCCTGGAGTACCACCGGGACAGGGGGATCACCCCTCCACTTT	CAWSTTGTGGSPLHF
few	TRBV4-3	TRBD1	TRBJ2-1	TGCGCCAGCAGCCGCGGGACAGGTGCCTACAATGAGCAGTTCTTC	CASSRGTGAYNEQFF
.	TRBV28	TRBD2	TRBJ2-4	TGTGCCAGCACCTTGACTAGCGGTTTAAACATTCAGTACTTC	CASTLTSGLNIQYF
.	TRBV5-8	TRBD1	TRBJ1-2	TGTGCCAGCAGCGTACAGGGGGCGCATGGCTACACCTTC	CASSVQGAHGYTF
few	TRBV6-4	.	TRBJ1-2	TGTGCCAGCAGGGATGGATGGAGACGTATGACAGTCCATGGCTACACCTTC	CASRDGWRRMTVHGYTF
.	TRBV28	.	TRBJ1-5	TGTGCCAGCAGTTTCGGCAATCAGCCCCAGCATTTT	CASSFGNQPQHF
few	TRBV7-8	.	TRBJ1-1	TGTGCCAGCAGCTTAGTCAGGGACTCGGGCACTGAAGCTTTCTTT	CASSLVRDSGTEAFF
few	TRBV6-1	.	TRBJ2-6	TGTGCCAGCAGAACCCCAGGGGCTGGGGCCAACGTCCTGACTTTC	CASRTPGAGANVLTF
.	TRBV9	.	TRBJ2-5	TGTGCCAGCAGCTTAGCGGTGGTGGAGACCCAGTACTTC	CASSLAVVETQYF
.	TRBV6-5	.	TRBJ2-2	TGTGCCAGCAGCTCCATGGGACAACCTTCCGGGGAGCTGTTTTTT	CASSSMGQPSGELFF
.	TRBV5-1	.	TRBJ2-7	TGCGCCAGCAGCCCCCAGCGGGCAGGGTCCTACGAGCAGTACTTC	CASSPQRAGSYEQYF
few	TRBV28	TRBD1	TRBJ1-2	TGTGCCAGCAGACCTCAGGGGGCTCAGGGCTATGGCTACACCTTC	CASRPQGAQGYGYTF
.	TRBV5-6	.	TRBJ1-1	TGTGCCAGCAGCTTGACCCCGTGGGTTAGCGAGATGAACACTGAAGCTTTCTTT	CASSLTPWVSEMNTEAFF
few	TRBV7-9	.	TRBJ2-5	TGTGCCAGCAGCTTAGTTGCGTCGGAGACCCAGTACTTC	CASSLVASETQYF
.	TRBV19	.	TRBJ2-2	TGTGCCAGTAGTACCCAGCTAGCGAACACCGGGGAGCTGTTTTTT	CASSTQLANTGELFF
.	TRBV11-2	.	TRBJ2-3	TGTGCCAGCAGCTTAGATATGAGGGATACGCAGTATTTT	CASSLDMRDTQYF
.	TRBV27	TRBD1	TRBJ2-5	TGTGCCAATACCGGGACAGGGGGCTCCGAGACCCAGTACTTC	CANTGTGGSETQYF
few	TRBV28	.	TRBJ1-4	TGTGCCAGCCAACGCGGGGGGACTAATGAAAAACTGTTTTTT	CASQRGGTNEKLFF
.	TRBV11-2	.	TRBJ2-5	TGTGCCAGCAGCTTAGGGACCCGTTCGGGGGAGGAGGAGACCCAGTACTTC	CASSLGTRSGEEETQYF
.	TRBV29-1	.	TRBJ2-1	TGCAGCGTTGAAGACATTAGCCGGGTTTCCTACAATGAGCAGTTCTTC	CSVEDISRVSYNEQFF
.	TRBV5-1	.	TRBJ2-2	TGCGCCAGCAGCTCACAGATGAACACCGGGGAGCTGTTTTTT	CASSSQMNTGELFF
few	TRBV7-2	TRBD1	TRBJ1-6	TGTGCCAGCAGCTTACTTACAGGGGGGTCCTATAATTCACCCCTCCACTTT	CASSLLTGGSYNSPLHF
.	TRBV7-8	TRBD2	TRBJ2-7	TGTGCCAGCAGCTCCGGTCGACTAGCGGGGGCCTACGAGCAGTACTTC	CASSSGRLAGAYEQYF
few	TRBV7-8	.	TRBJ2-7	TGTGCCAGCAGCCCACAACAGGGCCCCTACGAGCAGTACTTC	CASSPQQGPYEQYF